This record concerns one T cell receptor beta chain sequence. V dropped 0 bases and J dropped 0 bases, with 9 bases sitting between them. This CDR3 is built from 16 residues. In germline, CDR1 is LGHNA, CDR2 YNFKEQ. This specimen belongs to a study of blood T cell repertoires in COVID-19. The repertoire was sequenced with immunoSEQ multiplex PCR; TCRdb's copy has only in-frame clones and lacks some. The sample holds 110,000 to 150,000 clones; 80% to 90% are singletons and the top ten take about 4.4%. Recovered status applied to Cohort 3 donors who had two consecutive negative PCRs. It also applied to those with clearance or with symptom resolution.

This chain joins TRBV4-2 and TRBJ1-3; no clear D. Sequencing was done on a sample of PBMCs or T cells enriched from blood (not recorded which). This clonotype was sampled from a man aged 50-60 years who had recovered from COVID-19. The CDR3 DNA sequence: TGTGCCAGCAGCCAAGATCTCCCAGGCTCTGGAAACACCATATATTTT. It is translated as CASSQDLPGSGNTIYF.